The next 10 T cell receptor beta chains were all read from a single sample in a study of STAT3 mutations in large granular lymphocyte leukemia. Their antigen targets remain unknown. Sequencing used immunoSEQ multiplex PCR; TCRdb keeps in-frame clones, though not all of them. The table lists under 9,500 clones, roughly 89% of them singletons. Study-level findings and limits: Every T-LGLL patient had at least one immunodominant TCRbeta clonotype.

The sequencing input was peripheral blood mononuclear cells. Receptors were obtained from a man over 45 with T-cell large granular lymphocyte leukemia. Some clones in this sample may be carry-over from other donors' samples.

This clone was seen just once. This chain uses TRBV6-1 with TRBJ1-3; TRBD1 matches at 8 bases. The CDR3 has 15 residues. Trimming took 6 bases from V and 0 from J; bases not matched to a gene: 4. Germline-derived CDR1 and CDR2 are MNHNS and SASEGT. The DNA of the CDR3 is TGTGCCAGCAGGCCCAGGGGGCACTCTGGAAACACCATATATTTT. It codes for CASRPRGHSGNTIYF.

This clone was detected once. The rearrangement links TRBV18 to TRBJ1-3; 7 positions agree with TRBD1. The CDR3 sequence is 15 residues long. Germline CDR1 reads KGHSH; CDR2 reads LQKENI. The J segment lost 0 bases and the V segment lost 4 bases, leaving 3 bases of the junction unmatched. CDR3 nucleotide sequence: TGTGCCAGCTCACGAGGGACAGTCTCTGGAAACACCATATATTTT. Translation: CASSRGTVSGNTIYF.

The chain links TRBV18 to TRBJ2-2; 9 bases are a match to TRBD1. The CDR3 runs to 16 residues. Germline CDR1 reads KGHSH; CDR2 reads LQKENI. Trimming took 3 bases from V and 4 from J; bases not matched to a gene: 6. DNA for the CDR3: TGTGCCAGCTCACCGGCCGGGACAGGGTTCACCGGGGAGCTGTTTTTT. Protein: CASSPAGTGFTGELFF.

This clone came up once. CDR3 DNA: TGTGCCAGCAGCTCCGGACTAGCAAGACATGGGACCCAGTACTTC. The encoded protein is CASSSGLARHGTQYF. The chain links TRBV7-2 to TRBJ2-5; 8 positions agree with TRBD2. Germline-derived CDR1 and CDR2 are SGHTA and FQGNSA. CDR3 length: 15 residues. With V trimmed by 4 bases and J by 7 bases, 11 bases remained unmatched.

The CDR3 bases are TGCGCCAGCAGCCTCTCCAGTAGGGGGGGAAACTACGAGCAGTACTTC. This sequence encodes CASSLSSRGGNYEQYF. This chain joins TRBV23-1 and TRBJ2-7; D may be TRBD2 (7 bases). Being an ORF, TRBV23-1 has a function that is uncertain. The V end was cut by 6 bases, the J end by 3 bases, with 21 bases between. The CDR3 loop spans 16 amino acids.

The chain uses TRBV6-5 and TRBJ1-1; 7 positions agree with TRBD1. With V trimmed by 9 bases and J by 6 bases, 16 bases remained unmatched. Germline assignment: CDR1 MNHEY and CDR2 SVGAGI. This CDR3 is built from 15 residues. The CDR3 is CASRNRGGGRAEAFF. The CDR3 DNA reads TGTGCCAGTCGAAACAGGGGAGGAGGTAGAGCTGAAGCTTTCTTT.

This chain connects TRBV15 to TRBJ2-6; TRBD1 aligns across 7 bases. The ends lost 5 bases at V and 0 bases at J; junction bases unmatched: 4. The V gene's germline CDR1 is LNHNV and CDR2 YYDKDF (reference sequence). This CDR3 is 16 amino acids long. The DNA of the CDR3 is TGTGCCACCAGCTCGACAGGGTCCTCTGGGGCCAACGTCCTGACTTTC. It is translated as CATSSTGSSGANVLTF.

The V call is TRBV5-6, the J call TRBJ2-7, with D possibly matching TRBD1 (5 bases). CDR3 size: 14 residues. From germline, CDR1 is SGHDT and CDR2 YYEEEE. Trimming removed 0 bases from V and 2 bases from J, with 9 bases in between. The CDR3 DNA reads as TGTGCCAGCAGCTTGGGAGAAGGGGCCTACGAGCAGTACTTC. Protein product: CASSLGEGAYEQYF.

CDR3 DNA sequence: TGTGCCAGCAGCGCCGATCCGGGACAGGGGTTTCAGTACTTC. Translated: CASSADPGQGFQYF. V is TRBV9 and J is TRBJ2-4; 10 bases fit TRBD1. The CDR3 is 14 amino acids. With V trimmed by 3 bases and J by 11 bases, 8 bases remained unmatched. CDR1 is SGDLS and CDR2 is YYNGEE in the germline V gene.

The rearrangement joins TRBV19 to TRBJ1-4; the D is unclear. Trimming pared 4 bases from V and 0 bases from J, leaving 9 bases between. Germline values: CDR1 LNHDA, CDR2 SQIVND (reference sequence). This CDR3 is built from 15 residues. DNA for the CDR3: TGTGCCAGTAGTAACACCGGTTCAACTAATGAAAAACTGTTTTTT. As protein: CASSNTGSTNEKLFF.